These 12 T cell receptor beta chains were all obtained from the same sample, sequenced in a study of blood T cell repertoires in COVID-19 (dated by TCRdb to the early 2020s). The library was made by the immunoSEQ multiplex PCR assay. Sourced from immuneACCESS, this table was stored by TCRdb with only in-frame sequences that have V and J called. A share of the clones is absent; for the studies checked, an unresolved V gene accounts for under half, and the remainder has no known explanation. This sample comprises about 200,000 clones, 70% to 90% of them detected only once. The leading ten clones occupy roughly 11% of the sample. Sequences were obtained from peripheral blood. These receptors all stem from a human donor with active or convalescent COVID-19. The donor label of this sample is uncertain.

The chain combines TRBV29-1 with TRBJ1-1; D uncertain. The CDR3 runs 12 residues. The V end lost 7 bases, the J end lost 6 bases, and 15 bases lay between the germline ends. Germline V gene lookup returns CDR1 SQVTM and CDR2 ANQGSEA. Here the CDR3 reads CSGGRWEAEAFF. CDR3 bases: TGCAGCGGCGGGCGATGGGAGGCTGAAGCTTTCTTT.

This clone has a single count. The chain carries TRBV2 and TRBJ1-6; D possibly corresponds to TRBD1 (6 bases). The CDR3 is 14 amino acids. The germline V gene has CDR1 SNHLY and CDR2 FYNNEI. Trimming stripped 3 bases from V and 8 bases from J, with 11 bases between. CDR3 nucleotide sequence: TGTGCCAGCAGTGAGTACAGGGAGTATTCACCCCTCCACTTT. This gives the protein CASSEYREYSPLHF.

V and J are TRBV29-1 and TRBJ2-5; TRBD2 matches 9 bases. The junction had 8 bases not matched to a gene; V was cut back by 6 bases and J by 3 bases. This CDR3 region has 14 residues. Germline CDR1 SQVTM, CDR2 ANQGSEA. For the CDR3, the DNA is TGCAGCGTGGGGGCGGGAGGGCTCGAAGAGACCCAGTACTTC. Protein: CSVGAGGLEETQYF.

DNA of the CDR3: TGTGCCAGCACCCTAGCGGGAGGGAGTGAGCAGTTCTTC. This codes for CASTLAGGSEQFF. The V gene is TRBV6-5, the J gene TRBJ2-1; 12 positions agree with TRBD2. Germline V gives CDR1 MNHEY, CDR2 SVGAGI. V was clipped by 7 bases and J by 9 bases; unmatched bases: 4. This CDR3 has 13 residues.

The chain joins TRBV11-2 to TRBJ2-3, with a possible D match to TRBD1 (6 bases). The CDR3 sequence is 18 residues long. The germline V gene encodes CDR1 SGHAT and CDR2 FQNNGV. V was shortened by 2 bases and J by 2 bases, with 20 bases between the two germline ends. The CDR3 loop reads CASSLSAHDRTHTDTQYF. The CDR3, as DNA: TGTGCCAGCAGCTTATCCGCTCATGACAGGACTCACACAGATACGCAGTATTTT.

The table lists this clone with a few counts. The chain carries TRBV11-2 and TRBJ1-1, with D unclear. Germline V gene sequence: CDR1 SGHAT, CDR2 FQNNGV. The ends were cut back, 3 bases at V and 1 base at J, with 6 bases in the middle. The CDR3 covers 13 residues. The CDR3 DNA sequence: TGTGCCAGCAGCTTCCTCAGGAACACTGAAGCTTTCTTT. Translation gives CASSFLRNTEAFF. The variable domain in full, completed from reference TRBV11-2 and TRBJ1-1, reads EAGVAQSPRYKIIEKRQSVAFWCNPISGHATLYWYQQILGQGPKLLIQFQNNGVVDDSQLPKDRFSAERLKGVDSTLKIQPAKLEDSAVYLCASSFLRNTEAFFGQGTRLTVV.

This rearrangement joins TRBV18 to TRBJ2-1; TRBD2 aligns across 12 bases. This CDR3 comprises 17 residues. The trim removed 3 bases at V and 2 bases at J, leaving 5 bases unmatched. CDR1 and CDR2 from the germline V gene are KGHSH and LQKENI. The CDR3 sequence: CASSPTTSGGPYNEQFF. DNA of the CDR3: TGTGCCAGCTCACCTACGACTAGCGGGGGCCCCTACAATGAGCAGTTCTTC. The full variable domain, in which reference TRBV18 and TRBJ2-1 provide the parts outside the CDR3, is NAGVMQNPRHLVRRRGQEARLRCSPMKGHSHVYWYRQLPEEGLKFMVYLQKENIIDESGMPKERFSAEFPKEGPSILRIQQVVRGDSAAYFCASSPTTSGGPYNEQFFGPGTRLTVL.

The CDR3 spells CASGLDTLGTGELFF. The CDR3 DNA is TGTGCTAGTGGTTTGGACACACTAGGCACCGGGGAGCTGTTTTTT. The V call is TRBV12-5, the J call TRBJ2-2, with D possibly matching TRBD2 (5 bases). Germline V gene sequence: CDR1 LGHNT, CDR2 FRNRAP. The length of the CDR3 is 15 residues. The V end lost 1 base, the J end lost 4 bases, and 10 bases lay between the germline ends. The whole variable domain, remainder taken from reference TRBV12-5 and TRBJ2-2, is DARVTQTPRHKVTEMGQEVTMRCQPILGHNTVFWYRQTMMQGLELLAYFRNRAPLDDSGMPKDRFSAEMPDATLATLKIQPSEPRDSAVYFCASGLDTLGTGELFFGEGSRLTVL.

V gene TRBV19 combines with J gene TRBJ2-3; a possible D gene is TRBD2 (6 bases). This CDR3 contains 15 residues. Germline V gives CDR1 LNHDA, CDR2 SQIVND (reference sequence). The ends were cut back, 6 bases at V and 0 bases at J, with 13 bases in the middle. The CDR3 region is CASRTGRASTDTQYF. CDR3 sequence (DNA): TGTGCCAGTAGAACCGGGAGAGCTAGCACAGATACGCAGTATTTT.

V usage is TRBV3-1 (or the pseudogene TRBV3-2) and J usage is TRBJ1-3, with TRBD1 as a possible D gene (5 bases). V shed 11 bases and J shed 3 bases, with 14 bases lying between them. Germline CDR1 and CDR2: LGHDT and YNNKEL (reference sequence). This CDR3 region has 13 residues. The CDR3 DNA follows: TGTGCCGGGGGAGGGGTACGTGGAAACACCATATATTTT. Protein sequence: CAGGGVRGNTIYF.

CDR3 sequence reads: CASSPSSSASGGNEQYF. Written as DNA, the CDR3 is TGTGCCAGCAGCCCCTCTTCCTCCGCTAGCGGGGGAAACGAGCAGTACTTC. The chain has TRBV7-2 and TRBJ2-7; 10 positions match TRBD2. Germline values: CDR1 SGHTA, CDR2 FQGNSA. With 5 bases clipped from V and 5 bases from J, the junction kept 15 bases outside the gene matches. This CDR3 is built from 17 residues.

The chain is built from TRBV6-5 and TRBJ2-7; TRBD1 might be the D (6 bases). The CDR3 loop spans 15 amino acids. Between the trimmed V and J ends, which lost 6 bases and 3 bases, there was a span of 18 bases. CDR1 and CDR2 (germline): MNHEY, SVGAGI. CDR3 sequence reads: CASRQDIGQNYEQYF. Here the CDR3 DNA reads TGTGCCAGCAGACAAGATATCGGACAGAACTACGAGCAGTACTTC.